This T cell receptor beta chain was found in a study of blood T cell repertoires in COVID-19. Study-wide context: Sample material is recorded as cDNA or gDNA derived from T cells, B-cell-depleted T cells, or PBMCs.

Trimming removed 6 bases at V and 11 bases at J, with 13 bases between. In germline, CDR1 is SNHLY, CDR2 FYNNEI. The CDR3 covers 11 residues. Original methodology: Estimation of nucleated cell counts relied on the amplification of reference gene primers. Assay used: immunoSEQ multiplex PCR; TCRdb lists only in-frame clones, some missing. V and J calls and clone size are as listed in that table; D and trimming were resolved from the DNA. The sample carries about 50,000 clones, approximately 82% recorded once. This sequence was found in a man between 70 and 80 years old with active COVID-19. J is TRBJ1-1 and V is TRBV2; TRBD1 might be the D (6 bases). Sequencing was carried out using peripheral blood. The CDR3 region has the DNA TGTGCCAGCAGCGAGGTGGGGGCGGCTTTCTTT. Translated: CASSEVGAAFF.